This T cell receptor beta chain came from a study of control samples from healthy donors and cancer patients. The V gene end was trimmed by 6 bases and the J gene end by 0 bases; junction bases not matched to a gene: 5. CDR3 size: 14 residues. Germline V CDR1 and CDR2: MNHEY, SVGAGI. Repertoires were generated with immunoSEQ multiplex PCR, while TCRdb's copy carries only in-frame clones and drops some. The table has 140,000 or so clones, around 94% seen once; the top ten hold approximately 15%. The sequenced sample consisted of PBMCs. This receptor was identified in a man aged 60 to 75 with colorectal cancer. J is TRBJ2-7 and V is TRBV6-5, with 7 bases matching TRBD1. CDR3 DNA sequence: TGTGCCAGCAGACGACAGGGTTCCTCCTACGAGCAGTACTTC. Amino acid sequence: CASRRQGSSYEQYF.